These 8 T cell receptor beta chains came from one sample sequenced in a study of blood T cell repertoires in COVID-19. Data came from immunoSEQ multiplex PCR; TCRdb stores just in-frame clones and leaves some out. The table has more than 65,000 clones, roughly 82% seen once. The sample comprised peripheral blood. These receptors came from a human donor in a cohort sampled during active COVID-19.

The table lists this clone with a count of one. V gene TRBV10-3 combines with J gene TRBJ1-2; TRBD1 matches at 8 bases. Germline CDR1 reads ENHRY; CDR2 reads SYGVKD. Losses at the gene ends were 0 bases for V and 6 bases for J; bases not matched to a gene: 3. CDR3 length: 14 amino acids. DNA for the CDR3: TGTGCCATCAGTGAGTCTGGGACAGGCGATGGCTACACCTTC. It codes for CAISESGTGDGYTF.

This sequence joins TRBV28 and TRBJ1-4; D may be TRBD1 (5 bases). The V and J ends lost 10 bases and 3 bases respectively, with 9 bases between them. CDR1 is MDHEN and CDR2 is SYDVKM in the germline V gene. The CDR3 covers 12 residues. Written as DNA, the CDR3 is TGTGCCACCTGGGGGGCTAATGAAAAACTGTTTTTT. Protein: CATWGANEKLFF.

V usage is TRBV10-2 and J usage is TRBJ2-7; 10 nucleotides agree with TRBD2. V dropped 8 bases and J dropped 3; count of bases not matched to a gene: 10. The CDR3 runs 15 residues. Per the germline V gene, CDR1 is WSHSY and CDR2 is SAAADI. CDR3 protein: CASHGATSGDYEQYF. The CDR3 DNA is TGCGCCAGCCACGGGGCTACTAGCGGGGACTACGAGCAGTACTTC.

The genes are TRBV6-5 and TRBJ1-5, with TRBD1 matching 8 bases. The length of the CDR3 is 14 residues. Germline V gives CDR1 MNHEY, CDR2 SVGAGI. Unmatched junction bases numbered 7, after V lost 5 bases and J lost 7 bases. The CDR3 region is CASSPTGVLQPQHF. CDR3 nucleotide sequence: TGTGCCAGCAGTCCGACAGGGGTTCTCCAGCCCCAGCATTTT.

The chain combines TRBV7-9 with TRBJ2-1; unclear D gene. Germline loops: CDR1 SEHNR, CDR2 FQNEAQ (reference sequence). The CDR3 has 14 amino acids. V lost 5 bases to trimming and J lost 9 bases, with 17 bases between them. The CDR3: CASSPRFQTGEQFF. CDR3 bases: TGTGCCAGCAGCCCCCGATTTCAAACGGGTGAGCAGTTCTTC.

The chain combines TRBV19 with TRBJ1-4, with a possible D match to TRBD1 (5 bases). Trimming stripped 6 bases from V and 5 bases from J, with 13 bases between. Per germline, CDR1 LNHDA and CDR2 SQIVND (reference sequence). There are 14 residues in the CDR3. The CDR3 sequence is CASSQREGNEKLFF. CDR3 nucleotide sequence: TGTGCCAGTAGCCAGAGGGAGGGGAATGAAAAACTGTTTTTT.

The V and J genes are TRBV28 and TRBJ2-7; tentative D call: TRBD2 (5 bases). This CDR3 is built from 12 residues. Trimming cost V 6 bases and J 6 bases, with 12 bases left between them. From germline, CDR1 is MDHEN and CDR2 SYDVKM. CDR3 coding DNA: TGTGCCAGCAGCCAGACTACCAGCGAGCAGTACTTC. This codes for CASSQTTSEQYF.

This chain connects TRBV19 to TRBJ2-3, with a tentative D call TRBD2 (5 bases). From germline, CDR1 is LNHDA and CDR2 SQIVND (reference sequence). CDR3 length: 14 amino acids. Trimming took off 4 bases at V and 3 bases at J, with 11 bases between the two ends. CDR3 DNA: TGTGCCAGTAGTAGGGCAGCGGAGACAGATACGCAGTATTTT. Its protein is CASSRAAETDTQYF.